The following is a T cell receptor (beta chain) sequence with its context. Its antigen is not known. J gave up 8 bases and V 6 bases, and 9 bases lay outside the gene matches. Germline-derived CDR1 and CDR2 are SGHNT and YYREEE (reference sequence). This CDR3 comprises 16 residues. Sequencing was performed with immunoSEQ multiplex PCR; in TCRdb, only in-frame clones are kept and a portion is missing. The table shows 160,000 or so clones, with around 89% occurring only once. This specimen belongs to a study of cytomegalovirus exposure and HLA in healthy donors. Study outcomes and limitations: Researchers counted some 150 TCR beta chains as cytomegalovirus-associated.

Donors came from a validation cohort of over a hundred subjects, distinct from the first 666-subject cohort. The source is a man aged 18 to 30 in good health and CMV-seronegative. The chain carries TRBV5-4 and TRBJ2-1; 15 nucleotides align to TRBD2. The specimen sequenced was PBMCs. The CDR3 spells CASTIGLAGGPDEQFF. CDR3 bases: TGTGCCAGCACCATTGGACTAGCGGGAGGGCCGGATGAGCAGTTCTTC.